One sample yielded the 14 T cell receptor beta chains listed below, sequenced in a study of CD8 T cells in Susac syndrome. An amount of RNA that ranged from roughly 0.5 to 1 ug was reverse transcribed with random hexamers. TCRdb re-called the immunoSEQ multiplex PCR reads through MiXCR, storing one row per CDR3 protein. The sample lists approximately 230,000 distinct CDR3 sequences, 85% to 95% seen once, with 0.065% to 0.08% in the top ten. The sequenced material came from CD4+ T cells from PBMCs. These TCRs come from a human donor with multiple sclerosis.

The chain joins TRBV30 to TRBJ2-5; D unresolved. Trimming removed 3 bases at V and 2 bases at J, with 10 bases between. The CDR3 has 13 residues. Germline CDR1 is GTSNPN and CDR2 is SVGIG (reference sequence). CDR3 sequence: CAWRRRKQETQYF. The CDR3 DNA sequence: TGTGCCTGGAGACGGCGGAAGCAAGAGACCCAGTACTTC. The entire variable domain, with the rest obtained from reference TRBV30 and TRBJ2-5, is as follows: SQTIHQWPATLVQPVGSPLSLECTVEGTSNPNLYWYRQAAGRGLQLLFYSVGIGQISSEVPQNLSASRPQDRQFILSSKKLLLSDSGFYLCAWRRRKQETQYFGPGTRLLVL.

The rearrangement links TRBV24-1 to TRBJ1-2; D is uncertain. Trimming took off 3 bases at V and 8 bases at J, with 6 bases between the two ends. From germline, CDR1 is KGHDR and CDR2 SFDVKD. The CDR3 length is 11 residues. The CDR3 bases are TGTGCCACCAGTGATGACGACGGCTACACCTTC. Its translation: CATSDDDGYTF.

The J gene is TRBJ2-4, the V gene TRBV27; 9 nucleotides align to TRBD2. CDR3 length equals 15 residues. Per germline, CDR1 MNHEY and CDR2 SMNVEV (reference sequence). Trimming at V came to 6 bases and at J to 2 bases, leaving 5 bases not matched to a gene. CDR3 in amino acids: CASRPSGEPKNIQYF. CDR3 in DNA: TGTGCCAGCAGGCCTAGCGGGGAGCCCAAAAACATTCAGTACTTC.

This clonotype was seen more than once but under ten times. The chain carries TRBV29-1 and TRBJ1-1; weak D call: TRBD1 (5 bases). The germline V and J ends were trimmed by 5 bases and 1 base, with 17 bases remaining between them. The CDR3 covers 15 residues. The germline gives CDR1 SQVTM, CDR2 ANQGSEA. DNA of the CDR3: TGCAGCGTTACGGATACGGGACGGGAGAACACTGAAGCTTTCTTT. This gives the protein CSVTDTGRENTEAFF.

The chain joins TRBV7-9 to TRBJ2-1; TRBD2 matches at 9 bases. Germline V CDR1 and CDR2: SEHNR, FQNEAQ (reference sequence). This CDR3 region has 16 residues. The ends lost 5 bases at V and 3 bases at J; junction bases unmatched: 8. CDR3 amino acids: CASSAGRLAVYNEQFF. CDR3 DNA sequence: TGTGCCAGCAGCGCCGGCCGACTAGCGGTCTACAATGAGCAGTTCTTC.

This chain links TRBV11-2 with TRBJ2-2; D gene uncertain. V lost 2 bases and J 0 bases, leaving 4 bases between the germline ends. This CDR3 contains 14 residues. Germline CDR1 SGHAT, CDR2 FQNNGV. The CDR3 DNA reads as TGTGCCAGCAGCTTAACGACGAACACCGGGGAGCTGTTTTTT. It encodes CASSLTTNTGELFF.

The chain joins TRBV18 to TRBJ2-1; 11 nucleotides agree with TRBD1. Germline assignment: CDR1 KGHSH and CDR2 LQKENI. V dropped 3 bases and J dropped 0; count of bases not matched to a gene: 1. The CDR3 runs to 16 residues. The chain's CDR3 is CASSPGTGGSYNEQFF. CDR3 coding DNA: TGTGCCAGCTCACCGGGGACAGGGGGCTCCTACAATGAGCAGTTCTTC.

The chain couples TRBV4-1 to TRBJ1-5; D is undetermined. The CDR3 is 14 amino acids. Trimming shortened V by 3 bases and J by 4 bases, and 10 bases separated the two germline ends. Germline CDR1 and CDR2: MGHRA and YSYEKL. The CDR3 is CASSHPKENQPQHF. The CDR3 nucleotides are TGCGCCAGCAGCCACCCCAAAGAGAATCAGCCCCAGCATTTT.

The rearrangement uses TRBV2 and TRBJ2-1, with TRBD2 matching over 12 bases. Germline trimming cut 1 base from V and 8 bases from J; bases unmatched to any gene: 6. Germline CDR1 and CDR2: SNHLY and FYNNEI. The CDR3 totals 16 residues. CDR3 bases: TGTGCCAGCAGTGAAGAACGACTAGCGGGAGTGGATGAGCAGTTCTTC. Its translation: CASSEERLAGVDEQFF. Supplemented by reference TRBV2 and TRBJ2-1, the full variable domain reads EPEVTQTPSHQVTQMGQEVILRCVPISNHLYFYWYRQILGQKVEFLVSFYNNEISEKSEIFDDQFSVERPDGSNFTLKIRSTKLEDSAMYFCASSEERLAGVDEQFFGPGTRLTVL.

The rearrangement joins TRBV4-1 to TRBJ2-7; D may be TRBD2 (6 bases). V was cut by 5 bases and J by 7 bases, with 15 bases left in between. The CDR3 totals 13 residues. CDR1 is MGHRA and CDR2 is YSYEKL in the germline V gene. The CDR3 nucleotides are TGCGCCAGCAGCACCCGGGGGTTGGGAGAGCAGTACTTC. Amino acid sequence: CASSTRGLGEQYF.

The rearrangement joins TRBV19 to TRBJ1-5; D gene uncertain. CDR3 length equals 14 residues. The V gene lost 3 bases and the J gene lost 2 bases, with 8 bases spanning the gap. Germline V gene data show CDR1 as LNHDA and CDR2 as SQIVND (reference sequence). CDR3 in DNA: TGTGCCAGTAGTATCGGGCAACGCAATCAGCCCCAGCATTTT. Protein product: CASSIGQRNQPQHF.

The V and J genes are TRBV6-5 and TRBJ1-2; D unclear. The CDR3 contains 15 residues. V lost 6 bases and J 0 bases, leaving 14 bases between the germline ends. Germline CDR1 is MNHEY and CDR2 is SVGAGI. The CDR3 region is CASSRPGVSNYGYTF. The CDR3 DNA sequence: TGTGCCAGCAGCCGCCCAGGTGTCTCTAACTATGGCTACACCTTC.

DNA of the CDR3: TGCAGTGCTAGCCGGGAGGGCCTGGGGGAAAAACTGTTTTTT. Translated, it gives CSASREGLGEKLFF. The V gene is TRBV20-1, the J gene TRBJ1-4; D gene ambiguous. The V end lost 3 bases, the J end lost 8 bases, and 16 bases lay between the germline ends. Germline CDR1 is DFQATT and CDR2 is SNEGSKA (reference sequence). CDR3 length: 14 residues.

CDR3 protein: CASSDQRGNQETQYF. For the CDR3, the DNA is TGTGCCAGCAGTGACCAGCGGGGGAACCAAGAGACCCAGTACTTC. V usage is TRBV2 and J usage is TRBJ2-5; TRBD2 aligns across 8 bases. The J segment lost 0 bases and the V segment lost 3 bases, leaving 3 bases of the junction unmatched. The CDR3 spans 15 residues. Germline V gene lookup returns CDR1 SNHLY and CDR2 FYNNEI.